Shown below are 13 T cell receptor beta chains from a single sample sequenced in a study of Ad26.COV2.S vaccination and SARS-CoV-2 variants (TCRdb year 2021). The time point tag for this specimen amounts to: individuals recovered from natural SARS-CoV-2 infection. Preparation of the library involved the immunoSEQ multiplex PCR assay. The clones in this table, taken by TCRdb from immuneACCESS, are in-frame only. Not every clone is retained; where verified, under half of the shortfall comes from an unresolved V gene, and the cause of the rest is unknown. In all, the sample holds about 350,000 clones, and around 92% of those were seen once. The ten top clones hold under 4% of the sample. The sequencing here drew on peripheral blood, taken after recovery from COVID-19. The receptors come from a human donor who had recovered from COVID-19.

The CDR3, as DNA: TGTGCCAGTAGTGAGGGACGCGCGGCTGAGCAGTTCTTC. It encodes CASSEGRAAEQFF. The rearrangement links TRBV19 to TRBJ2-1; D might be TRBD1 or TRBD2, each matching 5 bases. Trimming removed 5 bases at V and 9 bases at J, with 14 bases between. This CDR3 has 13 amino acids. CDR1 and CDR2 from the germline V gene are LNHDA and SQIVND (reference sequence).

V gene TRBV9 combines with J gene TRBJ2-7; D possibly corresponds to TRBD1 (6 bases). CDR3 size: 14 residues. Trimming pared 2 bases from V and 2 bases from J, leaving 11 bases between. Germline assignment: CDR1 SGDLS and CDR2 YYNGEE. CDR3 sequence: CASSVAGAPYEQYF. CDR3 in DNA: TGTGCCAGCAGCGTGGCAGGGGCCCCCTACGAGCAGTACTTC.

The chain couples TRBV5-4 to TRBJ2-3; TRBD1 aligns across 9 bases. J gave up 1 base and V 4 bases, and 13 bases lay outside the gene matches. Germline V gives CDR1 SGHNT, CDR2 YYREEE (reference sequence). CDR3 size: 18 residues. CDR3 in DNA: TGTGCCAGCAGCCTAAAGAAGACAGGGGGGTTGGGCACAGATACGCAGTATTTT. This sequence encodes CASSLKKTGGLGTDTQYF.

This chain joins TRBV7-9 and TRBJ2-6, with a weak D call TRBD1 (7 bases). Between the trimmed V and J ends, which lost 7 bases and 1 base, there was a span of 14 bases. Germline CDR1 is SEHNR and CDR2 is FQNEAQ (reference sequence). The CDR3 is 16 residues long. The chain's CDR3 is CASIRGAGSGANVLTF. For the CDR3, the DNA is TGTGCCAGCATCAGGGGGGCAGGGTCTGGGGCCAACGTCCTGACTTTC.

The CDR3 reads CSVTKWGSRPYEQYF. CDR3 DNA sequence: TGCAGCGTTACCAAATGGGGGAGTCGACCCTACGAGCAGTACTTC. This chain connects TRBV29-1 to TRBJ2-7; D tentatively fits TRBD1 or TRBD2 (5 bases each). The CDR3 has 15 amino acids. Germline V gene sequence: CDR1 SQVTM, CDR2 ANQGSEA. V shed 5 bases and J shed 2 bases, with 19 bases lying between them.

V usage is TRBV7-7 and J usage is TRBJ2-2, with 9 bases identical to TRBD1. Germline V gene lookup returns CDR1 SSHAT and CDR2 FNYEAQ (reference sequence). The CDR3 extends over 16 amino acids. Germline trimming cut 4 bases from V and 0 bases from J; bases unmatched to any gene: 3. The CDR3 sequence: CASSSRDRANTGELFF. CDR3 nucleotide sequence: TGTGCCAGCAGCTCCCGGGACAGGGCGAACACCGGGGAGCTGTTTTTT.

The genes are TRBV7-8 and TRBJ2-1, with 8 bases matching TRBD2. J gave up 5 bases and V 5 bases, and 14 bases lay outside the gene matches. This CDR3 has 17 residues. Per germline, CDR1 SGHVS and CDR2 FQNEAQ. Written as DNA, the CDR3 is TGTGCCAGCAGCGTTCTGTGGCGGGGGGTGCGAGACAATGAGCAGTTCTTC. It encodes CASSVLWRGVRDNEQFF.

This rearrangement joins TRBV3-1 (or the pseudogene TRBV3-2) to TRBJ1-6; D not certain. This CDR3 spans 15 amino acids. V was shortened by 1 base and J by 7 bases, with 11 bases between the two germline ends. The germline V gene has CDR1 LGHDT and CDR2 YNNKEL (reference sequence). DNA for the CDR3: TGTGCCAGCAGCCAAGGGCTCCTTCAAAATTCACCCCTCCACTTT. Translated: CASSQGLLQNSPLHF.

This clone has just one count. The chain combines TRBV10-2 with TRBJ1-3, with TRBD1 as a possible D gene (6 bases). The CDR3 consists of 15 residues. V lost 8 bases and J lost 2, with 16 bases in between. The germline V gene encodes CDR1 WSHSY and CDR2 SAAADI. CDR3 region: CASRVPGGPGNTIYF. The CDR3 DNA follows: TGCGCCAGCCGAGTCCCCGGGGGCCCTGGAAACACCATATATTTT.

This chain links TRBV29-1 with TRBJ1-2; 9 nucleotides match TRBD1. CDR1 and CDR2 (germline): SQVTM, ANQGSEA. Unmatched junction bases numbered 4, after V lost 4 bases and J lost 4 bases. The CDR3 totals 13 residues. DNA of the CDR3: TGCAGCGTTGGACAGGGGGGCGGCTATGGCTACACCTTC. Translation gives CSVGQGGGYGYTF.

This chain connects TRBV12-3 or TRBV12-4 to TRBJ2-1; no reliable D call. This CDR3 is built from 13 residues. V gave up 6 bases and J gave up 5 bases, with 11 bases separating them. Written as DNA, the CDR3 is TGTGCCAGCAGCCCCTACGGAGACAATGAGCAGTTCTTC. It translates to CASSPYGDNEQFF.

Concerning this clone: Other nucleotide sequences in the sample specify the same CDR3. The J gene is TRBJ1-5, the V gene TRBV18; no reliable D call. There are 12 residues in the CDR3. CDR1 KGHSH and CDR2 LQKENI come from the germline V gene. Trimming removed 0 bases at V and 4 bases at J, with 1 base between. DNA for the CDR3: TGTGCCAGCTCACCACCAAATCAGCCCCAGCATTTT. Translating it yields CASSPPNQPQHF.

Comments on this clone: Distinct nucleotide sequences in the sample also encode this CDR3. The rearrangement joins TRBV12-5 to TRBJ1-3; D not resolved. Trimming took off 6 bases at V and 6 bases at J, with 9 bases between the two ends. Per the germline V gene, CDR1 is LGHNT and CDR2 is FRNRAP. This CDR3 is built from 12 residues. The CDR3 DNA follows: TGTGCTAGTGGCCTGAACCCAAACACCATATATTTT. Translation gives CASGLNPNTIYF.